The 25 T cell receptor beta chains below come from one sample, sequenced in a study of CD8 T cells in Susac syndrome. The RNA, about 0.45 to 1 ug, was put through reverse transcription using random hexamers. TCRdb called the immunoSEQ multiplex PCR reads again in MiXCR, with one record for every CDR3 protein. The sample has 350,000 to 550,000 distinct CDR3 sequences; 75% to 90% are singletons. Specimen: CD8+ T cells from PBMCs. These receptors were collected from a human donor with multiple sclerosis.

This sequence joins TRBV11-1 and TRBJ2-7; 8 nucleotides align to TRBD1. V was pared by 4 bases and J by 3 bases, with 11 bases of the junction left unmatched. Germline lookup yields CDR1 SGHAT and CDR2 FQDESV (reference sequence). The CDR3 runs 16 residues. DNA of the CDR3: TGTGCCAGCAGCTCAGCAACCGGGACAGGAAACTACGAGCAGTACTTC. Translated, it gives CASSSATGTGNYEQYF.

CDR3 amino acids: CSVLDSNTEAFF. DNA for the CDR3: TGCAGCGTTTTGGACAGTAACACTGAAGCTTTCTTT. This chain connects TRBV29-1 to TRBJ1-1, with D possibly matching TRBD1 (6 bases). Germline loops: CDR1 SQVTM, CDR2 ANQGSEA. The CDR3 covers 12 residues. Trimming removed 5 bases at V and 2 bases at J, with 9 bases between.

The J gene is TRBJ2-3, the V gene TRBV5-1; D is possibly TRBD2 (5 bases). Germline V CDR1 and CDR2: SGHRS, YFSETQ. The CDR3 extends over 15 amino acids. V shed 0 bases and J shed 4 bases, with 12 bases lying between them. CDR3 region: CASSLGRGPADTQYF. The CDR3 nucleotides read TGCGCCAGCAGCTTGGGAAGAGGGCCCGCAGATACGCAGTATTTT.

The CDR3 region has the DNA TGTGCCAGCACCGGACCGGTAGGGAACACCGGGGAGCTGTTTTTT. It is translated as CASTGPVGNTGELFF. The chain is built from TRBV21-1 and TRBJ2-2. TRBV21-1 is classified as a pseudogene. This CDR3 comprises 15 residues.

The V and J genes are TRBV6-5 and TRBJ1-2; D not certain. The CDR3 has 14 amino acids. Germline assignment: CDR1 MNHEY and CDR2 SVGAGI. V was clipped by 0 bases and J by 6 bases, with 11 bases between them. DNA of the CDR3: TGTGCCAGCAGTTACTCGACGGGAGTAGATGGCTACACCTTC. The encoded protein is CASSYSTGVDGYTF.

The chain combines TRBV6-5 with TRBJ2-2; D possibly corresponds to TRBD1 (6 bases). Germline CDR1 MNHEY, CDR2 SVGAGI. Deletions cut 6 bases from V and 3 bases from J, with 14 bases between. This CDR3 contains 15 residues. The CDR3 DNA follows: TGTGCCAGCAGCTCACAGGGAACGTACACCGGGGAGCTGTTTTTT. Residues: CASSSQGTYTGELFF.

The chain couples TRBV30 to TRBJ2-1; a weak D match, TRBD1 (5 bases). The V end lost 1 base, the J end lost 5 bases, and 6 bases lay between the germline ends. CDR1 is GTSNPN and CDR2 is SVGIG in the germline V gene (reference sequence). This CDR3 contains 12 residues. CDR3 nucleotide sequence: TGTGCCTGGAGTGAGGGGAACAATGAGCAGTTCTTC. Translating gives CAWSEGNNEQFF.

V gene TRBV10-3 combines with J gene TRBJ1-1; 9 bases are a match to TRBD1. This CDR3 has 17 residues. The J segment lost 3 bases and the V segment lost 4 bases, leaving 12 bases of the junction unmatched. Germline loops: CDR1 ENHRY, CDR2 SYGVKD. CDR3 amino acids: CAISAVPGQGRDTEAFF. The CDR3 DNA reads as TGTGCCATCAGTGCCGTCCCGGGACAGGGTCGGGACACTGAAGCTTTCTTT.

The rearrangement joins TRBV6-1 to TRBJ2-3, with no clear D. The CDR3 spans 12 residues. The V and J ends lost 7 bases and 2 bases respectively, with 7 bases between them. Germline V gene lookup returns CDR1 MNHNS and CDR2 SASEGT. The CDR3, as DNA: TGTGCCAGCAACCAATACACAGATACGCAGTATTTT. Encoded protein: CASNQYTDTQYF.

The V call is TRBV5-4, the J call TRBJ2-2, with D perhaps assigned TRBD1 or TRBD2 (5 bases each). Per the germline V gene, CDR1 is SGHNT and CDR2 is YYREEE (reference sequence). V shed 0 bases and J shed 1 base, with 13 bases lying between them. CDR3 length equals 17 residues. The CDR3 is CASSLAGASWNTGELFF. The CDR3 nucleotides are TGTGCCAGCAGCTTGGCCGGGGCTAGCTGGAACACCGGGGAGCTGTTTTTT.

The chain uses TRBV7-8 and TRBJ2-1; 9 nucleotides match TRBD1. The CDR3 is made up of 15 amino acids. From germline, CDR1 is SGHVS and CDR2 FQNEAQ. V dropped 1 base and J dropped 7; count of bases not matched to a gene: 5. CDR3 sequence: CASSLVGTGINEQFF. CDR3 bases: TGTGCCAGCAGCTTAGTTGGGACAGGGATAAATGAGCAGTTCTTC.

The CDR3 region is CASSLVGEGETQYF. CDR3 nucleotides: TGTGCCAGCAGCTTGGTGGGGGAAGGAGAGACCCAGTACTTC. This rearrangement joins TRBV5-4 to TRBJ2-5, with D perhaps matching TRBD1 or TRBD2 (5 bases each). The CDR3 sequence is 14 residues long. V lost 0 bases to trimming and J lost 4 bases, with 10 bases between them. From germline, CDR1 is SGHNT and CDR2 YYREEE (reference sequence).

This rearrangement joins TRBV27 to TRBJ2-1; possible D gene TRBD1, 6 bases. Trimming left V 10 bases short and J 7 bases short, with 17 bases between. This CDR3 has 13 residues. Germline V gene sequence: CDR1 MNHEY, CDR2 SMNVEV (reference sequence). This CDR3 reads CATPGLRGNEQFF. CDR3 DNA: TGTGCCACCCCGGGCCTAAGGGGGAATGAGCAGTTCTTC.

This sequence joins TRBV12-3 or TRBV12-4 and TRBJ2-2, with TRBD1 matching 8 bases. The CDR3 is made up of 15 amino acids. V gave up 4 bases and J gave up 4 bases; unmatched junction bases: 5. The chain's CDR3 is CASSSIQGATGELFF. Here the CDR3 DNA reads TGTGCCAGCAGTTCGATCCAGGGGGCCACCGGGGAGCTGTTTTTT.

This clonotype was observed once. V and J are TRBV5-8 and TRBJ2-1; 8 bases align to TRBD1. The CDR3 length is 16 residues. The V gene's germline CDR1 is SGHTS and CDR2 YDEGEE. V gave up 0 bases and J gave up 2 bases; unmatched junction bases: 4. DNA of the CDR3: TGTGCCAGCAGCTTGGCCATACAGGGGGCCTACAATGAGCAGTTCTTC. Amino acids: CASSLAIQGAYNEQFF.

The rearrangement links TRBV9 to TRBJ2-2; D is unclear. There are 12 residues in the CDR3. Germline V CDR1 and CDR2: SGDLS, YYNGEE. The germline V and J ends were trimmed by 3 bases and 7 bases, with 7 bases remaining between them. The CDR3 DNA sequence: TGTGCCAGCAGCGCCTCAGACGGGGAGCTGTTTTTT. Amino acid sequence: CASSASDGELFF.

V is TRBV2 and J is TRBJ1-4, with 7 positions matching TRBD1. Germline V gives CDR1 SNHLY, CDR2 FYNNEI. Losses at the gene ends were 5 bases for V and 8 bases for J; bases not matched to a gene: 8. The CDR3 consists of 14 residues. The chain's CDR3 is CASSLPGQSEKLFF. CDR3 nucleotides: TGTGCCAGCAGTCTTCCGGGACAGTCAGAAAAACTGTTTTTT.

V is TRBV15 and J is TRBJ1-2; 7 nucleotides agree with TRBD1. CDR3 size: 16 residues. The ends lost 2 bases at V and 0 bases at J; junction bases unmatched: 6. Germline CDR1 reads LNHNV; CDR2 reads YYDKDF (reference sequence). CDR3 bases: TGTGCCACCAGCAGACCTGACAGGGCTACTAACTATGGCTACACCTTC. It is translated as CATSRPDRATNYGYTF.

The chain carries TRBV28 and TRBJ2-1, with D perhaps matching TRBD1 (5 bases). Germline V gives CDR1 MDHEN, CDR2 SYDVKM. Trimming cost V 7 bases and J 7 bases, with 14 bases left between them. The CDR3 has 13 amino acids. CDR3 amino acids: CASNPGNRNEQFF. The CDR3 DNA sequence: TGTGCCAGCAATCCAGGGAACAGGAATGAGCAGTTCTTC.

In the case of this clonotype: The junction differs from germline at one of its ends, possibly a read error. The chain is built from TRBV4-1 and TRBJ1-3, with a weak D call TRBD1 (5 bases). The CDR3 contains 15 residues. CDR1 and CDR2 from the germline V gene are MGHRA and YSYEKL. DNA of the CDR3: TGTGCCAGCAGCCCCAGATGGCAGGGAAGAAACACCATATATTTT. This gives the protein CASSPRWQGRNTIYF.

This clonotype was observed a handful of times. The V gene is TRBV5-4, the J gene TRBJ2-1, with D perhaps assigned TRBD1 or TRBD2 (5 bases each). The CDR3 is 14 residues long. The germline gives CDR1 SGHNT, CDR2 YYREEE (reference sequence). With 4 bases removed from V and 3 bases from J, the gap between germline ends came to 11 bases. In DNA, the CDR3 is TGTGCCAGCAGCCGGGACCCAAACTACAATGAGCAGTTCTTC. This encodes CASSRDPNYNEQFF.

This chain joins TRBV12-3 or TRBV12-4 and TRBJ2-1; 9 positions match TRBD2. This CDR3 contains 17 residues. The trim removed 5 bases at V and 6 bases at J, leaving 14 bases unmatched. This CDR3 reads CASSLALAGVVGNEQFF. The DNA for the CDR3 is TGTGCCAGCAGTCTCGCTTTAGCGGGAGTCGTAGGCAATGAGCAGTTCTTC.

For this clonotype: The germline gene is not matched at one end of the junction; a read error may be the cause. The chain couples TRBV27 to TRBJ2-5, with D unclear. The V gene's germline CDR1 is MNHEY and CDR2 SMNVEV (reference sequence). This CDR3 has 15 amino acids. The CDR3 region is CASSYSYHIQEAQYF. The CDR3 DNA is TGTGCCAGCAGTTATAGCTACCATATCCAAGAGGCCCAGTACTTC.

The chain couples TRBV14 to TRBJ2-1; TRBD1 agrees at 9 bases. This CDR3 contains 17 residues. Germline CDR1 SGHDN, CDR2 FVKESK. After removal of 3 bases from V and 10 bases from J, the junction contained 16 bases not matched to a gene. CDR3 region: CASSQGRQGGRHLEQFF. The DNA for the CDR3 is TGTGCCAGCAGCCAGGGGCGACAGGGGGGTCGGCATTTGGAGCAGTTCTTC.

The table lists this clonotype with a count of one. This chain connects TRBV28 to TRBJ1-5; 8 nucleotides align to TRBD1. Trimming removed 4 bases from V and 0 bases from J; junction bases left unmatched: 5. This CDR3 is built from 16 residues. Per germline, CDR1 MDHEN and CDR2 SYDVKM. The CDR3 loop reads CASSSRTGSSNQPQHF. The CDR3 coding sequence is TGTGCCAGCAGTTCCCGGACAGGGAGTAGCAATCAGCCCCAGCATTTT.